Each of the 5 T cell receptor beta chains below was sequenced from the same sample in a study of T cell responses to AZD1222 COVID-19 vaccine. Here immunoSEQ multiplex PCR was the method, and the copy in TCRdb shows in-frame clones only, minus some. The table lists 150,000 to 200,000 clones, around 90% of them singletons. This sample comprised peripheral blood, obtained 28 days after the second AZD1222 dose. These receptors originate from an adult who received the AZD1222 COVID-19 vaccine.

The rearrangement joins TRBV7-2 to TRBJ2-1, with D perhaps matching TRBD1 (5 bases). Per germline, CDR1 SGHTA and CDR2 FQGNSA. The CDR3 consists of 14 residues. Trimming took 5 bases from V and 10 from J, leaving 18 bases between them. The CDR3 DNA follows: TGTGCCAGCAGCCTCAGCGTAGGGGCTGGGGAGCAGTTCTTC. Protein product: CASSLSVGAGEQFF.

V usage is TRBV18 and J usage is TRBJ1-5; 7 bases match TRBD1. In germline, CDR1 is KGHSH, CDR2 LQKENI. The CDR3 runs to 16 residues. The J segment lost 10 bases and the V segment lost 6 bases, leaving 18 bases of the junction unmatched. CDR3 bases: TGTGCCAGCTCGCCTTCCGCGGGACAGCTGTATCGTCCCCAGCATTTT. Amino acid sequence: CASSPSAGQLYRPQHF.

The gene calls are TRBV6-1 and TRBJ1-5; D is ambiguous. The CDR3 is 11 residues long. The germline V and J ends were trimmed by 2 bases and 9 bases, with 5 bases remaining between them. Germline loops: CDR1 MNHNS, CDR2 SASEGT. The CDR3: CASSERGPQHF. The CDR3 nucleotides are TGTGCCAGCAGTGAACGTGGGCCCCAGCATTTT.

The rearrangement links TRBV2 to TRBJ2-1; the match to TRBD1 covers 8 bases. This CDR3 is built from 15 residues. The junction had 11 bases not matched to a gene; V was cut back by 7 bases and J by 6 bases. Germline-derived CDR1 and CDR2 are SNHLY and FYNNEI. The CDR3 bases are TGTGCCAGCACTACGACAGGGGCGCGGGCCAATGAGCAGTTCTTC. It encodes CASTTTGARANEQFF.

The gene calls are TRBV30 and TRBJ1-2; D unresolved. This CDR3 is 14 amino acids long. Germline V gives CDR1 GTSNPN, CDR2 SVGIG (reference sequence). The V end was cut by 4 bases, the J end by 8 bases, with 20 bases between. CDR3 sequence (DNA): TGTGCCTGGACCACTGTTACTTCTCTTCGCGGCTACACCTTC. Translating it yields CAWTTVTSLRGYTF. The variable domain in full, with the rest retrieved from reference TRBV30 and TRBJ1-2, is SQTIHQWPATLVQPVGSPLSLECTVEGTSNPNLYWYRQAAGRGLQLLFYSVGIGQISSEVPQNLSASRPQDRQFILSSKKLLLSDSGFYLCAWTTVTSLRGYTFGSGTRLTVV.